What follows are 19 T cell receptor beta chains derived from one specimen sequenced in a study of T-cell memory formation after mild COVID-19. TCRdb analysed the 5' RACE reads with MiXCR anew, one entry per CDR3 protein. The sample lists under 450,000 distinct CDR3 sequences; 20% to 25% were seen once. Sequenced material: PBMCs or a T cell subset sorted from them (not recorded which). All receptors derive from a man aged 18 to 29 who had mild COVID-19 (a few samples of this study predate the infection). Cell type and time point are not known.

The rearrangement links TRBV20-1 to TRBJ1-2; D ambiguous. The CDR3 is made up of 12 amino acids. The V end lost 3 bases, the J end lost 2 bases, and 7 bases lay between the germline ends. CDR1 is DFQATT and CDR2 is SNEGSKA in the germline V gene (reference sequence). CDR3 coding DNA: TGCAGTGCTAGTCAGGTCAACTATGGCTACACCTTC. Translation: CSASQVNYGYTF.

J is TRBJ1-5 and V is TRBV12-3 or TRBV12-4; 8 bases are shared with TRBD1. This CDR3 has 14 residues. The V segment lost 4 bases and the J segment 7 bases; nucleotides outside the gene matches: 6. CDR3 protein: CASSSWTGQQPQHF. The CDR3 DNA sequence: TGTGCCAGCAGTTCGTGGACAGGGCAACAGCCCCAGCATTTT.

This sequence joins TRBV18 and TRBJ2-7; possibly TRBD1 for D (5 bases). Germline V CDR1 and CDR2: KGHSH, LQKENI. Trimming left V 0 bases short and J 4 bases short, with 7 bases between. The CDR3 is 13 residues long. The CDR3 loop reads CASSPPTVYEQYF. The CDR3 bases are TGTGCCAGCTCACCACCGACAGTATACGAGCAGTACTTC. Using reference TRBV18 and TRBJ2-7 for the parts outside the CDR3, the full variable domain is NAGVMQNPRHLVRRRGQEARLRCSPMKGHSHVYWYRQLPEEGLKFMVYLQKENIIDESGMPKERFSAEFPKEGPSILRIQQVVRGDSAAYFCASSPPTVYEQYFGPGTRLTVT.

This clonotype was observed a few times. This chain connects TRBV11-3 to TRBJ2-1; TRBD2 aligns across 8 bases. Germline values: CDR1 SGHNT, CDR2 YENEEA. The CDR3 consists of 15 residues. Trimming at V came to 1 base and at J to 8 bases, leaving 7 bases not matched to a gene. The CDR3 DNA follows: TGTGCCAGCAGCTTAGGGACCGGGGGGGGATATGAGCAGTTCTTC. It encodes CASSLGTGGGYEQFF.

This clonotype was seen only a few times. The chain carries TRBV4-1 and TRBJ1-1; D is undetermined. Trimming shortened V by 6 bases and J by 3 bases, and 8 bases separated the two germline ends. CDR3 length equals 12 residues. Germline V lookup: CDR1 MGHRA, CDR2 YSYEKL. Here the CDR3 DNA reads TGCGCCAGCAGGAACGGATACACTGAAGCTTTCTTT. It translates to CASRNGYTEAFF.

CDR3 protein: CASSFGASGVDTQYF. The CDR3 DNA follows: TGTGCCAGCAGTTTTGGCGCCTCCGGGGTCGATACGCAGTATTTT. The chain couples TRBV27 to TRBJ2-3, with D maybe TRBD2 (5 bases). Germline CDR1 reads MNHEY; CDR2 reads SMNVEV (reference sequence). The CDR3 contains 15 residues. V was cut by 3 bases and J by 6 bases, with 16 bases left in between.

This chain joins TRBV6-6 and TRBJ1-1, with 9 bases aligning to TRBD1. Germline-derived CDR1 and CDR2 are MNHNY and SVGAGI (reference sequence). V shed 2 bases, J shed 1 base, and the junction held 8 bases outside the gene matches. The CDR3 has 17 amino acids. CDR3 bases: TGTGCCAGCAGTTACGGACCCGGGACAGGGAGGAACACTGAAGCTTTCTTT. Protein: CASSYGPGTGRNTEAFF.

A few counts support this clonotype. The genes are TRBV4-2 and TRBJ2-3; 13 nucleotides agree with TRBD2. CDR3 length equals 18 residues. Trimming cost V 2 bases and J 2 bases; bases outside gene matches: 7. The germline V gene has CDR1 LGHNA and CDR2 YNFKEQ. CDR3 nucleotide sequence: TGTGCCAGCAGCCAACGACCGGGACTAGCGGGGAACACAGATACGCAGTATTTT. It is translated as CASSQRPGLAGNTDTQYF.

This clonotype was observed at least ten times. This chain uses TRBV12-3 or TRBV12-4 with TRBJ2-3, with D tentatively TRBD1 (6 bases). CDR3 length equals 16 residues. Deletions cut 3 bases from V and 3 bases from J, with 16 bases between. CDR3 bases: TGTGCCAGCAGTTTTGATCGGGCAGGGGCAACAGATACGCAGTATTTT. This encodes CASSFDRAGATDTQYF.

This chain links TRBV2 with TRBJ2-1, with 7 bases that match TRBD2. J was trimmed by 3 bases and V by 1 base; bases with no gene match: 3. This CDR3 has 15 residues. Germline loops: CDR1 SNHLY, CDR2 FYNNEI. CDR3 bases: TGTGCCAGCAGTGAAGGTCTAGCGGACTACAATGAGCAGTTCTTC. Its protein product is CASSEGLADYNEQFF.

The chain links TRBV7-9 to TRBJ2-7; 10 nucleotides align to TRBD2. V lost 3 bases to trimming and J lost 1 base; unmatched junction nucleotides: 3. There are 15 residues in the CDR3. CDR1 and CDR2 (germline): SEHNR, FQNEAQ (reference sequence). The CDR3 loop is CASSFSGGLSYEQYF. Written as DNA, the CDR3 is TGTGCCAGCAGCTTTAGCGGGGGGCTATCCTACGAGCAGTACTTC.

The chain carries TRBV4-3 and TRBJ2-4; 7 bases align to TRBD2. The CDR3 loop spans 15 amino acids. Trimming removed 0 bases from V and 7 bases from J; junction bases left unmatched: 6. Germline-derived CDR1 and CDR2 are LGHNA and YSLEER. CDR3 loop: CASSQEFRGGNIQYF. CDR3 nucleotides: TGCGCCAGCAGCCAAGAGTTCCGGGGAGGGAACATTCAGTACTTC.

In regard to this clonotype: One junction end disagrees with the germline gene, perhaps due to a read error. The chain employs TRBV5-6 and TRBJ2-1; D is ambiguous. The CDR3 spans 8 residues. Per germline, CDR1 SGHDT and CDR2 YYEEEE. The CDR3 spells CASSFPCF. The CDR3 nucleotides read TGTGCCAGCAGCTTCCCGTGCTTC.

The chain carries TRBV9 and TRBJ2-2; 7 bases fit TRBD2. Germline-derived CDR1 and CDR2 are SGDLS and YYNGEE. The CDR3 covers 16 residues. V lost 3 bases to trimming and J lost 1 base; unmatched junction nucleotides: 6. The CDR3 is CASSDRLAENTGELFF. The CDR3 region has the DNA TGTGCCAGCAGCGACCGACTAGCTGAGAACACCGGGGAGCTGTTTTTT.

The J gene is TRBJ2-1, the V gene TRBV9; D may be TRBD2 (5 bases). Germline loops: CDR1 SGDLS, CDR2 YYNGEE. With 3 bases removed from V and 5 bases from J, the gap between germline ends came to 15 bases. The CDR3 spans 15 residues. In DNA form, the CDR3 reads TGTGCCAGCAGCGACCTAGCTAACTTCCACAATGAGCAGTTCTTC. It is translated as CASSDLANFHNEQFF.

This clonotype showed up just a few times. V is TRBV12-3 or TRBV12-4 and J is TRBJ1-1; 7 bases agree with TRBD1. The CDR3 has 13 amino acids. Trimming at V came to 9 bases and at J to 0 bases, leaving 4 bases not matched to a gene. The CDR3 nucleotides read TGTGCCAGTAAGGGACAGTTGAACACTGAAGCTTTCTTT. Amino acid sequence: CASKGQLNTEAFF.

This clonotype was seen once. The chain joins TRBV12-3 or TRBV12-4 to TRBJ2-2; 7 positions match TRBD2. The CDR3 covers 16 residues. After removal of 6 bases from V and 6 bases from J, the junction contained 13 bases not matched to a gene. Here the CDR3 DNA reads TGTGCCAGCAGCCGGACCCGCGGGACTAACTCCGGGGAGCTGTTTTTT. Translation gives CASSRTRGTNSGELFF.

This clonotype has only a few counts. The chain employs TRBV7-2 and TRBJ1-4, with D hard to call. Per the germline V gene, CDR1 is SGHTA and CDR2 is FQGNSA. V was trimmed by 4 bases and J by 8 bases, leaving 11 bases between them. CDR3 length equals 13 residues. The CDR3 protein is CASSSQVGEKLFF. In DNA form, the CDR3 reads TGTGCCAGCAGCTCCCAAGTTGGAGAAAAACTGTTTTTT.

This clonotype was seen a handful of times. V gene TRBV10-3 combines with J gene TRBJ2-5; D perhaps matches TRBD2 (5 bases). The CDR3 contains 14 residues. Germline-derived CDR1 and CDR2 are ENHRY and SYGVKD. The V gene lost 4 bases and the J gene lost 5 bases, with 14 bases spanning the gap. The CDR3 spells CAISGTGSWETQYF. CDR3 nucleotides: TGTGCCATCAGTGGGACGGGGTCTTGGGAGACCCAGTACTTC.